This T cell receptor (beta chain) stems from a study of blood T cells in healthy people across ages. Ranging in age from about 6 to 90, the donors were healthy Caucasian individuals from Russia. The table lists this clonotype with a few counts. A second roughly 6 to 12 cycle PCR used barcoded and J-beta primers. One entry per CDR3 protein, called by TCRdb with MiXCR from the 5' RACE reads. Of about a million distinct CDR3 sequences listed, roughly 48% are singletons. The CDR3 is 19 residues long. CDR1 is SGDLS and CDR2 is YYNGEE in the germline V gene. The V and J ends lost 3 bases and 0 bases, in that order; junction bases with no gene match: 8.

The sample taken for sequencing was blood. The receptor's source is a man aged 30 to 39 in good health. The genes are TRBV9 and TRBJ2-1; 14 nucleotides match TRBD2. As DNA, the CDR3 is TGTGCCAGCAGCGGCCGGACTAGCGGGGGGCGGAGCTCCTACAATGAGCAGTTCTTC. It codes for CASSGRTSGGRSSYNEQFF.